One T cell receptor beta chain is described in this entry. The data originate from a study of monozygotic twins with inflammatory bowel disease. TCRdb reprocessed the 5' RACE reads and reports one entry per CDR3 protein, with no DNA. The repertoire shows 200,000 to 250,000 distinct CDR3 sequences; the top ten hold roughly 1.5%. In germline, CDR1 is SGHRS, CDR2 YFSETQ. The CDR3 length is 16 residues. This sequence joins TRBV5-1 and TRBJ2-2; TCRdb names TRBD1, which stays unverified in the absence of DNA. Sequences were obtained from blood. This receptor was taken from a human donor with ulcerative colitis or Crohn's disease, or a healthy co-twin of an affected twin (not recorded which). The CDR3: CASSPPGQGATGELFF.